Below, 21 T cell receptor beta chains from the same sample are listed, as sequenced in a study of blood T cell repertoires in COVID-19. The table came from immunoSEQ multiplex PCR; TCRdb's copy has only in-frame clones and leaves some out. The sample lists 350,000 or so clones, 90% occurring once. Sequencing input: peripheral blood. These receptor sequences come from a man between 18 and 35 years old with active or convalescent COVID-19.

The rearrangement links TRBV20-1 to TRBJ2-7, with D uncertain. Trimming cost V 3 bases and J 2 bases, with 8 bases left between them. Germline CDR1 and CDR2: DFQATT and SNEGSKA (reference sequence). This CDR3 contains 12 residues. CDR3 nucleotide sequence: TGCAGTGCTAGTGGGCAAGCCTACGAGCAGTACTTC. Amino acids: CSASGQAYEQYF.

The chain has TRBV28 and TRBJ2-7; a possible D gene is TRBD1 (6 bases). Germline V gene lookup returns CDR1 MDHEN and CDR2 SYDVKM. Trimming cost V 5 bases and J 3 bases, with 14 bases left between them. The CDR3 extends over 14 amino acids. The CDR3 DNA follows: TGTGCCAGCAGTCACAGGGCCTCAAACTACGAGCAGTACTTC. The encoded protein is CASSHRASNYEQYF.

V usage is TRBV27 and J usage is TRBJ2-1, with 10 bases identical to TRBD2. Per germline, CDR1 MNHEY and CDR2 SMNVEV (reference sequence). The CDR3 is made up of 15 amino acids. The ends lost 5 bases at V and 7 bases at J; junction bases unmatched: 8. For the CDR3, the DNA is TGTGCCAGCAGTCCAAGACTAGCGGGTAGGAATGAGCAGTTCTTC. Its translation: CASSPRLAGRNEQFF.

V and J are TRBV7-3 and TRBJ1-2; 10 bases agree with TRBD1. Germline CDR1 and CDR2: SGHTA and FQGTGA. Unmatched junction bases numbered 3, after V lost 6 bases and J lost 2 bases. The CDR3 is made up of 14 amino acids. The CDR3: CASRPGQGNYGYTF. The CDR3 coding sequence is TGTGCCAGCAGGCCGGGACAGGGGAACTATGGCTACACCTTC.

V is TRBV9 and J is TRBJ1-2, with 10 bases matching TRBD1. This CDR3 contains 13 residues. Germline lookup yields CDR1 SGDLS and CDR2 YYNGEE. Trimming at V came to 3 bases and at J to 8 bases, leaving 4 bases not matched to a gene. The DNA for the CDR3 is TGTGCCAGCAGCGGGGGACAGGGGAGCGGCTACACCTTC. Translated: CASSGGQGSGYTF.

CDR3 DNA: TGTGCCAGCAGTGAACAGGGGGACACTGAAGCTTTCTTT. It codes for CASSEQGDTEAFF. This chain uses TRBV6-1 with TRBJ1-1, with 7 bases identical to TRBD1. Germline trimming cut 2 bases from V and 3 bases from J; bases unmatched to any gene: 0. The length of the CDR3 is 13 residues. Germline V gene data show CDR1 as MNHNS and CDR2 as SASEGT.

This sequence joins TRBV7-3 and TRBJ2-5; weak D call: TRBD2 (5 bases). The CDR3 has 13 amino acids. The V gene lost 5 bases and the J gene lost 2 bases, with 9 bases spanning the gap. In germline, CDR1 is SGHTA, CDR2 FQGTGA. The chain's CDR3 is CASSEGRQETQYF. Written as DNA, the CDR3 is TGTGCCAGCAGCGAGGGTAGGCAAGAGACCCAGTACTTC.

This clone was seen a single time. This sequence joins TRBV5-5 and TRBJ2-7; possible D gene TRBD1, 6 bases. The V gene lost 1 base and the J gene lost 3 bases, with 14 bases spanning the gap. Per germline, CDR1 SGHKS and CDR2 YYEKEE (reference sequence). This CDR3 spans 15 amino acids. CDR3 amino acids: CASSLNRQGFYEQYF. CDR3 nucleotide sequence: TGTGCCAGCAGCTTGAACCGCCAGGGGTTCTACGAGCAGTACTTC.

The gene calls are TRBV5-6 and TRBJ2-7, with a weak D call TRBD1 (6 bases). The V gene's germline CDR1 is SGHDT and CDR2 YYEEEE. The CDR3 totals 13 residues. V lost 4 bases to trimming and J lost 5 bases, with 13 bases between them. Here the CDR3 reads CASSPDSLHEQYF. The CDR3 bases are TGTGCCAGCAGCCCGGACAGTCTGCACGAGCAGTACTTC.

The rearrangement joins TRBV4-1 to TRBJ2-7, with D maybe TRBD1 (7 bases). Trimming removed 5 bases at V and 1 base at J, with 18 bases between. The CDR3 consists of 16 residues. Germline values: CDR1 MGHRA, CDR2 YSYEKL. Here the CDR3 DNA reads TGCGCCAGCAGCGCCCGGGACAGTGGACTATCCTACGAGCAGTACTTC. Its translation: CASSARDSGLSYEQYF.

Concerning this clone: At one end, the junction sequence differs from germline, possibly due to a read error. The chain uses TRBV7-7 and TRBJ2-3, with TRBD2 identical over 8 bases. Germline CDR1 SSHAT, CDR2 FNYEAQ (reference sequence). CDR3 length equals 15 residues. The CDR3 region has the DNA TGTGCTAGCAGCCCCTCTAGCGGGCGCGCAGATACGCAGTATTTT. Its translation is CASSPSSGRADTQYF.

The gene calls are TRBV19 and TRBJ2-3; 9 bases agree with TRBD2. CDR1 and CDR2 from the germline V gene are LNHDA and SQIVND (reference sequence). The CDR3 covers 13 residues. The V segment lost 8 bases and the J segment 9 bases; nucleotides outside the gene matches: 9. This CDR3 is CASGRGGIGTQYF. DNA of the CDR3: TGTGCCAGTGGGCGGGGGGGCATTGGGACGCAGTATTTT.

The CDR3 DNA reads TGTGCCAGCAGTTTAGGACAGGCAGATACGCAGTATTTT. Translating it yields CASSLGQADTQYF. V usage is TRBV27 and J usage is TRBJ2-3, with 7 bases aligning to TRBD1. In germline, CDR1 is MNHEY, CDR2 SMNVEV (reference sequence). Unmatched junction bases numbered 0, after V lost 2 bases and J lost 4 bases. The CDR3 totals 13 residues.

The rearrangement joins TRBV7-9 to TRBJ1-2; D is unclear. Germline V gene sequence: CDR1 SEHNR, CDR2 FQNEAQ (reference sequence). The ends were cut back, 5 bases at V and 0 bases at J, with 16 bases in the middle. The CDR3 has 16 residues. The CDR3 sequence is CASSLGGSAANYGYTF. The CDR3 DNA follows: TGTGCCAGCAGCCTCGGTGGCAGCGCAGCTAACTATGGCTACACCTTC. The entire variable domain, with the rest obtained from reference TRBV7-9 and TRBJ1-2, is as follows: DTGVSQNPRHKITKRGQNVTFRCDPISEHNRLYWYRQTLGQGPEFLTYFQNEAQLEKSRLLSDRFSAERPKGSFSTLEIQRTEQGDSAMYLCASSLGGSAANYGYTFGSGTRLTVV.

This chain uses TRBV7-6 with TRBJ1-6; no reliable D call. CDR3 length equals 15 residues. CDR1 SGHVS and CDR2 FNYEAQ come from the germline V gene. Trimming pared 0 bases from V and 9 bases from J, leaving 12 bases between. For the CDR3, the DNA is TGTGCCAGCAGCTTAGCGTCCGGGTCGAGTTCACCCCTCCACTTT. Residues: CASSLASGSSSPLHF.

The chain recombines TRBV7-2 with TRBJ2-7; possible D gene TRBD1, 6 bases. V shed 3 bases and J shed 3 bases, with 18 bases lying between them. This CDR3 comprises 16 residues. The germline V gene encodes CDR1 SGHTA and CDR2 FQGNSA. The CDR3 region is CASSLDGTSFFYEQYF. CDR3 nucleotide sequence: TGTGCCAGCAGCTTGGACGGGACATCCTTCTTCTACGAGCAGTACTTC.

The chain combines TRBV2 with TRBJ2-5, with 12 bases identical to TRBD1. The CDR3 totals 15 residues. Germline values: CDR1 SNHLY, CDR2 FYNNEI. Trimming cost V 7 bases and J 11 bases; bases outside gene matches: 14. The DNA for the CDR3 is TGTGCCAGCACCAACGGCGGGACAGGGGGCCCTTCGCAGTACTTC. This translates into CASTNGGTGGPSQYF.

The chain couples TRBV5-1 to TRBJ2-3; 12 bases line up with TRBD2. This CDR3 comprises 17 residues. Trimming removed 0 bases from V and 6 bases from J; junction bases left unmatched: 8. Germline loops: CDR1 SGHRS, CDR2 YFSETQ. CDR3: CASSLAALAGGGDTQYF. The CDR3 nucleotides read TGCGCCAGCAGCTTGGCCGCACTAGCGGGAGGTGGTGATACGCAGTATTTT.

The chain recombines TRBV7-2 with TRBJ2-2; 9 bases map to TRBD2. Germline V gene sequence: CDR1 SGHTA, CDR2 FQGNSA. With V trimmed by 3 bases and J by 2 bases, 4 bases remained unmatched. The CDR3 length is 16 residues. In nucleotides, the CDR3 is TGTGCCAGCAGCTTGGTAGCGGGGGCCAACACCGGGGAGCTGTTTTTT. Translating it yields CASSLVAGANTGELFF.

This clone was recorded once. This chain links TRBV7-3 with TRBJ1-1, with D hard to call. V gave up 1 base and J gave up 5 bases, with 14 bases separating them. The CDR3 is made up of 15 amino acids. CDR1 is SGHTA, CDR2 FQGTGA, per germline. The CDR3 loop is CASSLIPVTVTEAFF. CDR3 coding DNA: TGTGCCAGCAGCTTAATCCCGGTTACCGTAACTGAAGCTTTCTTT.

This clone has a single count. The rearrangement uses TRBV19 and TRBJ2-1, with D unresolved. Germline values: CDR1 LNHDA, CDR2 SQIVND (reference sequence). The CDR3 runs to 16 residues. V was pared by 7 bases and J by 0 bases, with 16 bases between. CDR3 nucleotide sequence: TGTGCCAGTACTCGAAGTGGGCCCAACTCCTACAATGAGCAGTTCTTC. Protein product: CASTRSGPNSYNEQFF.